This entry describes one T cell receptor beta chain. Its target is unknown. The sample is drawn from a study of response to subunit inactivated influenza vaccine. TCRdb reanalysed the RT-PCR reads using MiXCR and keeps one entry per CDR3 protein. The sample includes about 650,000 distinct CDR3 sequences, approximately 15% of them seen just once. The germline V gene has CDR1 SQVTM and CDR2 ANQGSEA. The CDR3 runs 14 residues. Trimming left V 6 bases short and J 0 bases short, with 15 bases between. Study-level findings and limits: That few new T cells are recruited by each seasonal influenza vaccination was the authors' suggestion.

The sequence was obtained from a man aged 45-60 years who received an inactivated influenza vaccine. The chain joins TRBV29-1 to TRBJ2-7, with TRBD1 as a possible D gene (6 bases). The sample was PBMCs from blood, taken approximately 15 days before vaccination. CDR3 DNA: TGCAGCGTGGGGACATCGGTAGACTCCTACGAGCAGTACTTC. Protein: CSVGTSVDSYEQYF.